This T cell receptor (beta chain) was identified during a study of Ad26.COV2.S vaccination and SARS-CoV-2 variants. This CDR3 spans 15 amino acids. The V gene's germline CDR1 is SGHTA and CDR2 FQGNSA. Trimming shortened V by 6 bases and J by 0 bases, and 9 bases separated the two germline ends. General study points: Whether participants received vaccine or placebo, their non-spike TCR breadth was similar. TCR breadth and depth estimates may have understated total T cell responses. Participants in the vaccine arm had higher spike-specific TCR breadth; placebo recipients had lower.

Profiled with immunoSEQ multiplex PCR; TCRdb holds only in-frame clones, not every one. The top ten clones hold around 3% of a sample with about 350,000 clones, roughly 85% of them seen once. With regard to this clone: Its antigen is not known.

The treatment: 15 to 20 received Ad26.COV2.S at low or high dose, single or two shots; 5 received placebo; per-sample allocation not given. Specimens were obtained on day 63 following the first vaccine or placebo injection. A Boston adult aged 18-55 years was the donor. This material consisted of peripheral blood, taken in a trial of Ad26.COV2.S vaccine versus placebo. This TCR was sampled from a person aged 18 to 59 who received the Ad26.COV2.S COVID-19 vaccine or a placebo. The rearrangement links TRBV7-2 to TRBJ2-6; no clear D gene. CDR3 coding DNA: TGTGCCAGCAGTTCTACTTTCTCTGGGGCCAACGTCCTGACTTTC. It encodes CASSSTFSGANVLTF.